The 12 T cell receptor beta chains in this list originate from one sample, sequenced in a study of blood T cells in healthy people across ages. A second PCR, run for about 7 to 11 cycles, used a sample-barcoded 5' primer plus a J-beta primer mix. TCRdb redid the calling of the 5' RACE reads with MiXCR, one entry per CDR3 protein. Seen here are about 680,000 distinct CDR3 sequences, approximately 50% observed once, and the top ten hold about a third. The source material was blood. The receptor set was obtained from a woman aged 60 to 75 in good health.

The V and J genes are TRBV2 and TRBJ2-2; 7 positions match TRBD1. The germline CDR1 and CDR2 sequences are SNHLY and FYNNEI. V dropped 4 bases and J dropped 6; count of bases not matched to a gene: 2. The CDR3 totals 13 residues. CDR3 DNA sequence: TGTGCCAGCAGTGGACAGGGCTCCGGGGAGCTGTTTTTT. Translated, it gives CASSGQGSGELFF.

This clonotype was recorded many times. The chain is built from TRBV7-2 and TRBJ2-7, with 7 bases fitting TRBD1. The V gene end was trimmed by 5 bases and the J gene end by 3 bases; junction bases not matched to a gene: 10. CDR3 length: 15 residues. CDR1 is SGHTA and CDR2 is FQGNSA in the germline V gene. DNA of the CDR3: TGTGCCAGCAGCCTTAACAGGGGTGTGAACTACGAGCAGTACTTC. Amino acid sequence: CASSLNRGVNYEQYF. The full variable domain, in which reference TRBV7-2 and TRBJ2-7 provide the parts outside the CDR3, is GAGVSQSPSNKVTEKGKDVELRCDPISGHTALYWYRQSLGQGLEFLIYFQGNSAPDKSGLPSDRFSAERTGGSVSTLTIQRTQQEDSAVYLCASSLNRGVNYEQYFGPGTRLTVT.

This chain connects TRBV18 to TRBJ2-7; 8 bases are a match to TRBD1. CDR3 length: 16 residues. J was trimmed by 3 bases and V by 2 bases; bases with no gene match: 9. From germline, CDR1 is KGHSH and CDR2 LQKENI. Written as DNA, the CDR3 is TGTGCCAGCTCACCAGACGACAGGGGTGGTGGCTACGAGCAGTACTTC. This codes for CASSPDDRGGGYEQYF. Full variable domain (rest looked up from reference TRBV18 and TRBJ2-7): NAGVMQNPRHLVRRRGQEARLRCSPMKGHSHVYWYRQLPEEGLKFMVYLQKENIIDESGMPKERFSAEFPKEGPSILRIQQVVRGDSAAYFCASSPDDRGGGYEQYFGPGTRLTVT.

As to this clonotype: The junction and the germline gene differ at one end; a read error may be behind it. The rearrangement links TRBV9 to TRBJ2-1; D gene uncertain. The CDR3 consists of 13 residues. Germline V lookup: CDR1 SGDLS, CDR2 YYNGEE. In nucleotides, the CDR3 is TGTGTCAGCAGCGTAAGTCCAGACAATGAGCAGTTCTTC. Amino acid sequence: CVSSVSPDNEQFF.

This clonotype was seen a handful of times. V gene TRBV7-3 combines with J gene TRBJ2-7; TRBD1 matches at 7 bases. With 2 bases clipped from V and 5 bases from J, the junction kept 6 bases outside the gene matches. The CDR3 extends over 14 amino acids. Germline-derived CDR1 and CDR2 are SGHTA and FQGTGA. The CDR3 is CASSLGRGRHEQYF. The CDR3 DNA follows: TGTGCCAGCAGCTTAGGCAGGGGGAGACACGAGCAGTACTTC.

This clonotype has only a few counts. The rearrangement joins TRBV10-3 to TRBJ2-7; D ambiguous. Per germline, CDR1 ENHRY and CDR2 SYGVKD. The V end lost 11 bases, the J end lost 3 bases, and 11 bases lay between the germline ends. This CDR3 has 11 residues. CDR3 sequence (DNA): TGTGCCTCCAAAGGGTTCTACGAGCAGTACTTC. As protein: CASKGFYEQYF.

The rearrangement joins TRBV7-9 to TRBJ1-6; D call uncertain. Trimming stripped 5 bases from V and 4 bases from J, with 3 bases between. This CDR3 contains 12 residues. CDR1 is SEHNR, CDR2 FQNEAQ, per germline (reference sequence). CDR3 sequence: CASSRYNSPLHF. The CDR3 DNA reads as TGTGCCAGCAGCCGGTATAATTCACCCCTCCACTTT. The full variable domain, rest sourced from reference TRBV7-9 and TRBJ1-6, is DTGVSQNPRHKITKRGQNVTFRCDPISEHNRLYWYRQTLGQGPEFLTYFQNEAQLEKSRLLSDRFSAERPKGSFSTLEIQRTEQGDSAMYLCASSRYNSPLHFGNGTRLTVT.

This chain uses TRBV7-2 with TRBJ2-1; 9 positions agree with TRBD2. CDR3 length: 17 residues. Germline CDR1 SGHTA, CDR2 FQGNSA. V was pared by 8 bases and J by 0 bases, with 11 bases of the junction left unmatched. The CDR3 loop is CASGRINSGSSYNEQFF. CDR3 nucleotides: TGTGCCAGCGGCCGGATAAATAGCGGGAGCTCCTACAATGAGCAGTTCTTC.

This clonotype has a count of ten or more. This could be a read error, since a much larger clone is one nucleotide away. The gene calls are TRBV29-1 and TRBJ2-5; D not resolved. CDR3 size: 11 residues. The ends were cut back, 7 bases at V and 2 bases at J, with 8 bases in the middle. CDR1 and CDR2 (germline): SQVTM, ANQGSEA. The CDR3 DNA reads TGCAGCGGTCGCTCACAAGAGACCCAGTACTTC. Encoded protein: CSGRSQETQYF. The entire variable domain, with the rest obtained from reference TRBV29-1 and TRBJ2-5, is as follows: SAVISQKPSRDICQRGTSLTIQCQVDSQVTMMFWYRQQPGQSLTLIATANQGSEATYESGFVIDKFPISRPNLTFSTLTVSNMSPEDSSIYLCSGRSQETQYFGPGTRLLVL.

This clonotype appeared a few times. This chain uses TRBV18 with TRBJ2-4, with TRBD2 matching over 12 bases. V shed 3 bases and J 6 bases; nucleotides not matched to a gene: 6. Germline loops: CDR1 KGHSH, CDR2 LQKENI. The CDR3 loop spans 16 amino acids. The CDR3 sequence is CASSPTSGRSGNIQYF. CDR3 bases: TGTGCCAGCTCACCGACTAGCGGGAGAAGTGGAAACATTCAGTACTTC.

V usage is TRBV28 and J usage is TRBJ2-5, with TRBD2 matching over 8 bases. The V gene end was trimmed by 4 bases and the J gene end by 3 bases; junction bases not matched to a gene: 10. CDR3 size: 16 residues. The V gene's germline CDR1 is MDHEN and CDR2 SYDVKM. DNA of the CDR3: TGTGCCAGCAGTTCCAGGCCGGGACTAGGAGAAGAGACCCAGTACTTC. Residues: CASSSRPGLGEETQYF. Full variable domain (rest looked up from reference TRBV28 and TRBJ2-5): DVKVTQSSRYLVKRTGEKVFLECVQDMDHENMFWYRQDPGLGLRLIYFSYDVKMKEKGDIPEGYSVSREKKERFSLILESASTNQTSMYLCASSSRPGLGEETQYFGPGTRLLVL.

The chain links TRBV9 to TRBJ2-2; D could derive from TRBD1 or TRBD2 (5 bases each). Germline V gives CDR1 SGDLS, CDR2 YYNGEE. Between the trimmed V and J ends, which lost 4 bases and 2 bases, there was a span of 15 bases. CDR3 length equals 16 residues. The CDR3, as DNA: TGTGCCAGCAGCTTAGGGACGGCGCCTAACACCGGGGAGCTGTTTTTT. Protein: CASSLGTAPNTGELFF.